The present TCR beta chain was sequenced within a study of cytotoxic CD8 clonotypes in ibrutinib-treated CLL. Study background: Response samples came after a median roughly 13 months of treatment, range 6 to 36.

Some clones are missing from TCRdb's copy, which holds only in-frame ones; the method was immunoSEQ multiplex PCR. The table has about 140,000 clones, roughly 90% seen once; the top ten hold 10% to 13%. To note about this clone: Its antigen is as yet unknown.

Whole-study results and caveats: Lymph node repertoires were not studied, and sampling times were unmatched.

The length of the CDR3 is 15 residues. The V segment lost 6 bases and the J segment 4 bases; nucleotides outside the gene matches: 8. The germline gives CDR1 MNHEY, CDR2 SVGAGI. Here the sequenced sample was PBMCs, taken after 12 months of ibrutinib treatment. The rearrangement links TRBV6-5 to TRBJ2-7, with 11 bases matching TRBD2. The sequence was obtained from a human donor with chronic lymphocytic leukemia. CDR3 DNA: TGTGCCAGCAGCCTCCAGTCTAGCGGGAGGTACGAGCAGTACTTC. This translates into CASSLQSSGRYEQYF.